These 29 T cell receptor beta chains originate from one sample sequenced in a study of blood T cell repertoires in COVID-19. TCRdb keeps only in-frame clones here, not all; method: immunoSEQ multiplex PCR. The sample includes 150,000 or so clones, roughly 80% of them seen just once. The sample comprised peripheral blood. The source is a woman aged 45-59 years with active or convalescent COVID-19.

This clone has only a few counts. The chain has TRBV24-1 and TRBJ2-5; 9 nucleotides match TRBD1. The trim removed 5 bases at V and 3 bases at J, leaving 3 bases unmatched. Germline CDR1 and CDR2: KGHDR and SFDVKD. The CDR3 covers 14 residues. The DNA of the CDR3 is TGTGCCACCAGTGGGACAGGGGATAAAGAGACCCAGTACTTC. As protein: CATSGTGDKETQYF.

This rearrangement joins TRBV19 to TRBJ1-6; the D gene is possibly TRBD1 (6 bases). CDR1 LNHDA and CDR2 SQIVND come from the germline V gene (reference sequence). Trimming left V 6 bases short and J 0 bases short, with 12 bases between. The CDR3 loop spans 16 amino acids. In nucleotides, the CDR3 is TGTGCCAGTAGCCCAGGGGCAAGCTCCTATAATTCACCCCTCCACTTT. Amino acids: CASSPGASSYNSPLHF.

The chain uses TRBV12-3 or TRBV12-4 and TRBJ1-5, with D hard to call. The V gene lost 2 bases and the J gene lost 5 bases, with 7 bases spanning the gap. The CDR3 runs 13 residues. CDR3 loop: CASSLREDQPQHF. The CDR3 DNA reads TGTGCCAGCAGTTTAAGAGAGGATCAGCCCCAGCATTTT.

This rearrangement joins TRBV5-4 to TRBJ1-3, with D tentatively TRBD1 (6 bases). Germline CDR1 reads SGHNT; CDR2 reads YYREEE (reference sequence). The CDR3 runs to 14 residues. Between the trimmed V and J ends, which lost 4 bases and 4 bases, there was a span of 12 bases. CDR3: CASSPDSSGNTIYF. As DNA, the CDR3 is TGTGCCAGCAGCCCGGACAGTTCAGGAAACACCATATATTTT. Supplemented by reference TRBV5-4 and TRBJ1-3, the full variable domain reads ETGVTQSPTHLIKTRGQQVTLRCSSQSGHNTVSWYQQALGQGPQFIFQYYREEENGRGNFPPRFSGLQFPNYSSELNVNALELDDSALYLCASSPDSSGNTIYFGEGSWLTVV.

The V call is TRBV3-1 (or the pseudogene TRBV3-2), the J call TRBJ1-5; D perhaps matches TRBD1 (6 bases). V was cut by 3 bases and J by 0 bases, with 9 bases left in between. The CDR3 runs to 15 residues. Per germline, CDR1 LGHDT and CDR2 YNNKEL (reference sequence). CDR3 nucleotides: TGTGCCAGCAGCCACGGGACACTTAGCAATCAGCCCCAGCATTTT. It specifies CASSHGTLSNQPQHF.

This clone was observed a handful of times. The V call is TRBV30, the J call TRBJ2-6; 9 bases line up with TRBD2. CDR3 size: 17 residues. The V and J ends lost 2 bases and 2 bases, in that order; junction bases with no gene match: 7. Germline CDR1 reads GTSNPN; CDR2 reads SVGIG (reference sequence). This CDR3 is CAWSRGRASPGANVLTF. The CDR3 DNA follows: TGTGCCTGGAGTCGCGGGAGGGCCTCCCCTGGGGCCAACGTCCTGACTTTC.

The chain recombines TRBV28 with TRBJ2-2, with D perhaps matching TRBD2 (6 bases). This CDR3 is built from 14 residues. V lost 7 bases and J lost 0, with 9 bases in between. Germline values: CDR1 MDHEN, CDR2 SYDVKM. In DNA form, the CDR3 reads TGTGCCAGCAAGGGAGGAGCGAACACCGGGGAGCTGTTTTTT. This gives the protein CASKGGANTGELFF.

The CDR3 DNA reads TGCGCCAGCAGTTCTACAGGGGATAGCAATCAGCCCCAGCATTTT. Residues: CASSSTGDSNQPQHF. The rearrangement uses TRBV5-1 and TRBJ1-5, with TRBD1 identical over 7 bases. The CDR3 totals 15 residues. Germline V gene lookup returns CDR1 SGHRS and CDR2 YFSETQ. Losses at the gene ends were 5 bases for V and 0 bases for J; bases not matched to a gene: 5.

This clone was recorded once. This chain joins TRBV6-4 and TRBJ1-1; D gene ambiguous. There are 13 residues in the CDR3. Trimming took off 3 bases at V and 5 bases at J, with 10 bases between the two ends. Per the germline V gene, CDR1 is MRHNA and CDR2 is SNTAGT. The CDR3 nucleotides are TGTGCCAGCAGTGAATCCGGGTGGACTGAAGCTTTCTTT. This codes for CASSESGWTEAFF.

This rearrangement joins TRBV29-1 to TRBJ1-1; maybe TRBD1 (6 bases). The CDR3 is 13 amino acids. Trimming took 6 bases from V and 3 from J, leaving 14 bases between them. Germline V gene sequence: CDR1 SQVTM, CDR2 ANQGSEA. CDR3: CSVQTGTDTEAFF. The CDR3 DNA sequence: TGCAGCGTCCAAACAGGGACGGACACTGAAGCTTTCTTT.

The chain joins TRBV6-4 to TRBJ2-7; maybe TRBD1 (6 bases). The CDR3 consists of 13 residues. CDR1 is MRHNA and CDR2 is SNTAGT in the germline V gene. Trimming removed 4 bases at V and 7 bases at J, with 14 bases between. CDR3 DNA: TGTGCCAGCAGTGCAGGGGTCGGTGGAGAGCAGTACTTC. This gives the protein CASSAGVGGEQYF.

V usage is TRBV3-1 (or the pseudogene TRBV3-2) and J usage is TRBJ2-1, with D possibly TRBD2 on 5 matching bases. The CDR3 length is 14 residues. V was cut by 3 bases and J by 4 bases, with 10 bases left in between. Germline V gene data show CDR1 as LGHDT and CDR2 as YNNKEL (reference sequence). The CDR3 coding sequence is TGTGCCAGCAGCCAGGCTGGACTTTACAATGAGCAGTTCTTC. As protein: CASSQAGLYNEQFF.

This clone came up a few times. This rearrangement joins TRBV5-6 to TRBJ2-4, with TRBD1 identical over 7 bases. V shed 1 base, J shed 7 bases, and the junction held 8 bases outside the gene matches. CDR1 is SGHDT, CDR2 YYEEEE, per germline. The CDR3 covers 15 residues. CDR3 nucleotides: TGTGCCAGCAGCTTGAGGGGGCGCTTCGGGAACATTCAGTACTTC. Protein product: CASSLRGRFGNIQYF.

The CDR3 loop is CASLRGRGSGYTF. The CDR3, as DNA: TGTGCCAGCCTCCGCGGCAGGGGGAGCGGCTACACCTTC. The chain is built from TRBV6-5 and TRBJ1-2; TRBD1 matches 7 bases. The junction had 11 bases not matched to a gene; V was cut back by 8 bases and J by 8 bases. CDR1 is MNHEY, CDR2 SVGAGI, per germline. CDR3 length: 13 residues.

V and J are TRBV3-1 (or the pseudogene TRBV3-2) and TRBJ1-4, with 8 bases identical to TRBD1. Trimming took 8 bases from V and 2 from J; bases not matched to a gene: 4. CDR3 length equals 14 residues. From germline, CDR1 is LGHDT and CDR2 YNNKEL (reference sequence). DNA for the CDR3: TGTGCCAGCGGACAGGGATCGACTAATGAAAAACTGTTTTTT. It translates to CASGQGSTNEKLFF.

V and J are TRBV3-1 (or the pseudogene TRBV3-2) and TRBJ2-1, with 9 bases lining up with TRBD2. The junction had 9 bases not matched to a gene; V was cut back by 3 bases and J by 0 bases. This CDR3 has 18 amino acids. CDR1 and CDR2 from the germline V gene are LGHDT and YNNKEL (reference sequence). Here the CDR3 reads CASSQGWTSASSYNEQFF. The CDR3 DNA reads TGTGCCAGCAGCCAGGGGTGGACTAGCGCGAGCTCCTACAATGAGCAGTTCTTC.

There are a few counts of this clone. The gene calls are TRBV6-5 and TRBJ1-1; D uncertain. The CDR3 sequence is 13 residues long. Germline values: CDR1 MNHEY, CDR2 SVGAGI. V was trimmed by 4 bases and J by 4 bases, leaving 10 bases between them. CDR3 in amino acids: CASSWVSGTEAFF. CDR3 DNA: TGTGCCAGCAGTTGGGTCTCGGGCACTGAAGCTTTCTTT.

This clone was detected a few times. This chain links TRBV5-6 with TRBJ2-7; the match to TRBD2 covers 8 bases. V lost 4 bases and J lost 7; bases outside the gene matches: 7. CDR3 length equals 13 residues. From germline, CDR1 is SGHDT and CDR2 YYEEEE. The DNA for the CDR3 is TGTGCCAGCAGCATTAGCGGGATGGGAGAGCAGTACTTC. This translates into CASSISGMGEQYF.

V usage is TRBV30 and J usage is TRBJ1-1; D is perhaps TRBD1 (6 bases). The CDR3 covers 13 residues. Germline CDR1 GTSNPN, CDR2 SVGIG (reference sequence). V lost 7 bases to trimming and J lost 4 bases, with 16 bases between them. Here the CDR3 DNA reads TGTGCCTACCGCAGGGGATTTAGCACTGAAGCTTTCTTT. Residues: CAYRRGFSTEAFF.

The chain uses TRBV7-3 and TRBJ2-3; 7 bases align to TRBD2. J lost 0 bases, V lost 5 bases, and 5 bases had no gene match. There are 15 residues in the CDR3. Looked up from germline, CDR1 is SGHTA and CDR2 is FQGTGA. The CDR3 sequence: CASSPRGVSTDTQYF. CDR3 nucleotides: TGTGCCAGCAGCCCACGGGGGGTTAGCACAGATACGCAGTATTTT.

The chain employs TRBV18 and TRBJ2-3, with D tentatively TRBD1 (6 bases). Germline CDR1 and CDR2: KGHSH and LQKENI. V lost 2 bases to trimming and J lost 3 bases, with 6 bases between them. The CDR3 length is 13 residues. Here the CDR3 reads CASSPGTTDTQYF. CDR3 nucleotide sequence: TGTGCCAGCTCACCAGGGACAACAGATACGCAGTATTTT.

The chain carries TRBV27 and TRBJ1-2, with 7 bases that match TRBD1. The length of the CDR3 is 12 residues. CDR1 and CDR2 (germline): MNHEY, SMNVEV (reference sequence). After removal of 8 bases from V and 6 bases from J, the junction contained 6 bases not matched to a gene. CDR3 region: CASRQGEHGYTF. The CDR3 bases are TGTGCCAGCCGGCAGGGGGAGCATGGCTACACCTTC.

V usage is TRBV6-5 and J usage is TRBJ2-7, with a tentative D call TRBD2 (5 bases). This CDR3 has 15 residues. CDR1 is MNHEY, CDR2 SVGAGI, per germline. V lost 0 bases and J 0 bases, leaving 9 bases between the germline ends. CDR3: CASSYSWESSYEQYF. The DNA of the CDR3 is TGTGCCAGCAGTTACTCGTGGGAGTCCTCCTACGAGCAGTACTTC.

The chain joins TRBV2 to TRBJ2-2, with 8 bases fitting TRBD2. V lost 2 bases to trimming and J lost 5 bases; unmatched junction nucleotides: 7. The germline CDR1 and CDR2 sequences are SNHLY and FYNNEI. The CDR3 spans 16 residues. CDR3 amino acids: CASSEIQRGRTGELFF. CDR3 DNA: TGTGCCAGCAGTGAAATCCAGCGGGGGAGGACCGGGGAGCTGTTTTTT.

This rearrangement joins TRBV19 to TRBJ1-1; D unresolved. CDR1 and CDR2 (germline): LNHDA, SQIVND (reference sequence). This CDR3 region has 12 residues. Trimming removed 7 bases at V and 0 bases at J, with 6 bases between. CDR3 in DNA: TGTGCCAGTAAATCAATGAACACTGAAGCTTTCTTT. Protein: CASKSMNTEAFF.

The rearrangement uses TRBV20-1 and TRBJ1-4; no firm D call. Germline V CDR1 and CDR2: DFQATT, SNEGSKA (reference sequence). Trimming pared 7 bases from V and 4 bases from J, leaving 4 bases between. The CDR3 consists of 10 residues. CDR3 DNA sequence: TGCAGTGTTATTAATGAAAAACTGTTTTTT. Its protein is CSVINEKLFF.

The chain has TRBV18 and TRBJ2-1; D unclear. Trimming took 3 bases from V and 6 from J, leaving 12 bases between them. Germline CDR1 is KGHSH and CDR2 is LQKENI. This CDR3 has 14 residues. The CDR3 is CASSPTWSVNEQFF. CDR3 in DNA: TGTGCCAGCTCACCCACTTGGTCGGTCAATGAGCAGTTCTTC.

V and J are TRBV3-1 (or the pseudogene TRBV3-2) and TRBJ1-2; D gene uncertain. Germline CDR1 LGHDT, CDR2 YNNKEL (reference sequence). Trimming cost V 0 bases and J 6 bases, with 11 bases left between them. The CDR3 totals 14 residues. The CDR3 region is CASSQDRGWDGYTF. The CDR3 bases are TGTGCCAGCAGCCAAGATCGGGGTTGGGATGGCTACACCTTC.

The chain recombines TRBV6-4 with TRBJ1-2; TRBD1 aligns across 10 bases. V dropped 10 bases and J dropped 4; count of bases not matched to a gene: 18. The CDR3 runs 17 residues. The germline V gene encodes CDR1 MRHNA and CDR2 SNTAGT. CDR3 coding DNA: TGTGCCACCTCGGCCGGGACAGGGGATTCGTCGATCTATGGCTACACCTTC. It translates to CATSAGTGDSSIYGYTF.